Following are 12 T cell receptor beta chains from one sample sequenced in a study of cytomegalovirus exposure and HLA in healthy donors. PCR amplification relied on 60 Vbeta primers (plus 13 Jbeta primers). TCRdb keeps only in-frame clones here, not all; method: immunoSEQ multiplex PCR. This sample yields over 150,000 clones, of which 68% are seen a single time; approximately 1.5% belongs to the top ten. The sample consisted of PBMCs. These receptors all come from a man aged 50 to 60 in good health and CMV-seronegative.

The gene calls are TRBV4-1 and TRBJ1-1, with D maybe TRBD1 (5 bases). This CDR3 region has 13 residues. The germline V and J ends were trimmed by 4 bases and 7 bases, with 13 bases remaining between them. CDR1 MGHRA and CDR2 YSYEKL come from the germline V gene. This CDR3 is CASSPPRGSEAFF. In DNA, the CDR3 is TGCGCCAGCAGCCCCCCAAGGGGCAGTGAAGCTTTCTTT.

The rearrangement links TRBV28 to TRBJ1-2, with TRBD1 matching 8 bases. After removal of 7 bases from V and 4 bases from J, the junction contained 8 bases not matched to a gene. Germline values: CDR1 MDHEN, CDR2 SYDVKM. The CDR3 length is 14 residues. The CDR3 nucleotides read TGTGCCAGCATATCTCCCGGGACAGGCTATGGCTACACCTTC. As protein: CASISPGTGYGYTF.

CDR3 in amino acids: CASSLGAGEYETQYF. CDR3 coding DNA: TGTGCCAGCAGCTTAGGAGCGGGGGAATACGAGACCCAGTACTTC. The chain employs TRBV11-3 and TRBJ2-5, with 8 bases fitting TRBD2. Trimming cost V 1 base and J 5 bases; bases outside gene matches: 6. Germline CDR1 SGHNT, CDR2 YENEEA. This CDR3 has 15 residues. Full variable domain (rest looked up from reference TRBV11-3 and TRBJ2-5): EAGVVQSPRYKIIEKKQPVAFWCNPISGHNTLYWYLQNLGQGPELLIRYENEEAVDDSQLPKDRFSAERLKGVDSTLKIQPAELGDSAVYLCASSLGAGEYETQYFGPGTRLLVL.

The chain is built from TRBV2 and TRBJ1-5; unclear D gene. Trimming pared 3 bases from V and 6 bases from J, leaving 15 bases between. CDR3 length: 15 amino acids. CDR1 and CDR2 from the germline V gene are SNHLY and FYNNEI. The CDR3 is CASSDFLGRVQPQHF. In DNA form, the CDR3 reads TGTGCCAGCAGTGATTTTCTGGGTCGGGTTCAGCCCCAGCATTTT. Combining the CDR3 with reference TRBV2 and TRBJ1-5 gives the whole variable domain EPEVTQTPSHQVTQMGQEVILRCVPISNHLYFYWYRQILGQKVEFLVSFYNNEISEKSEIFDDQFSVERPDGSNFTLKIRSTKLEDSAMYFCASSDFLGRVQPQHFGDGTRLSIL.

The rearrangement links TRBV11-2 to TRBJ1-6; weak D call: TRBD1 (5 bases). The ends were cut back, 4 bases at V and 10 bases at J, with 17 bases in the middle. In germline, CDR1 is SGHAT, CDR2 FQNNGV. The CDR3 is 15 amino acids. The CDR3 here is CASSSNRPRVSPLHF. Here the CDR3 DNA reads TGTGCCAGCAGCTCTAACAGGCCCCGGGTATCACCCCTCCACTTT.

This clone occurred a few times. The chain links TRBV7-8 to TRBJ1-1; D perhaps matches TRBD1 (5 bases). Germline CDR1 reads SGHVS; CDR2 reads FQNEAQ. V lost 2 bases, J lost 7 bases, and 17 bases lay in between. The CDR3 consists of 15 residues. CDR3 amino acids: CASSLTGAGVFEAFF. The CDR3 DNA sequence: TGTGCCAGCAGCTTAACTGGGGCCGGCGTATTTGAAGCTTTCTTT.

The count of this clone is one. V gene TRBV28 combines with J gene TRBJ1-2; D call uncertain. CDR3 length equals 13 residues. The germline V gene has CDR1 MDHEN and CDR2 SYDVKM. V dropped 2 bases and J dropped 8 bases, with 12 bases sitting between them. CDR3 nucleotide sequence: TGTGCCAGCAGTTTACCGCGGGGATGGGGCTACACCTTC. Translation gives CASSLPRGWGYTF.

The CDR3 is CASSFQGPPYGYTF. DNA for the CDR3: TGTGCCAGTAGTTTCCAGGGCCCCCCCTATGGCTACACCTTC. This chain uses TRBV19 with TRBJ1-2; D might be TRBD1 (5 bases). V lost 5 bases and J 4 bases, leaving 14 bases between the germline ends. CDR1 and CDR2 (germline): LNHDA, SQIVND (reference sequence). The CDR3 sequence is 14 residues long.

CDR3 in amino acids: CASSHKGLDSYEQYF. Here the CDR3 DNA reads TGTGCCAGCTCACATAAGGGACTAGACAGCTACGAGCAGTACTTC. V gene TRBV18 combines with J gene TRBJ2-7; 8 nucleotides agree with TRBD2. V gave up 4 bases and J gave up 3 bases; unmatched junction bases: 8. CDR3 length: 15 amino acids. CDR1 and CDR2 (germline): KGHSH, LQKENI.

The chain uses TRBV11-3 and TRBJ2-1; a weak D match, TRBD1 (6 bases). CDR1 is SGHNT and CDR2 is YENEEA in the germline V gene. This CDR3 region has 14 residues. Trimming took off 4 bases at V and 5 bases at J, with 12 bases between the two ends. As DNA, the CDR3 is TGTGCCAGCAGCTCGCAGGGGAGCGACAATGAGCAGTTCTTC. Its translation: CASSSQGSDNEQFF.

The chain couples TRBV7-3 to TRBJ1-1; 7 nucleotides align to TRBD1. Trimming removed 4 bases from V and 7 bases from J; junction bases left unmatched: 6. The CDR3 totals 13 residues. Germline CDR1 SGHTA, CDR2 FQGTGA. CDR3 sequence (DNA): TGTGCCAGCAGCTCGACAGGGACCCTTGAAGCTTTCTTT. It specifies CASSSTGTLEAFF.

Notes on this clone: One junction end disagrees with the germline gene, perhaps due to a read error. V is TRBV7-8 and J is TRBJ2-7; 9 bases match TRBD1. The CDR3 is 14 residues long. Per germline, CDR1 SGHVS and CDR2 FQNEAQ. The CDR3: CASSSTGGHYGQYF. As DNA, the CDR3 is TGTGCCAGCAGCTCGACAGGGGGACACTACGGGCAGTACTTC.